A selection of T cell receptor beta chains follows, all from one sample in a study of T-cell reconstitution after alpha-beta-depleted transplantation in children. TCRdb passed the PCR reads through MiXCR, listing each CDR3 protein once. Seen here are around 410,000 distinct CDR3 sequences, around 9.9% observed once, and the top ten hold about 5%. The sequences come from PBMCs from the stem cell graft donor, collected from the stem cell graft. The receptors were gathered from a human donor who donated a stem cell graft to a child with acute myeloid leukemia. Each CDR3 is given with its conserved first and last residue. The order of the fields is J gene, V gene, CDR3 protein.

J gene: TRBJ2-3
V gene: TRBV14
CDR3 protein: CASSPRGYTQYF

J gene: TRBJ2-1
V gene: TRBV7-2
CDR3 protein: CASRPPSSYNEQFF

J gene: TRBJ1-6
V gene: TRBV5-1
CDR3 protein: CASRGEGWNSPLHF

J gene: TRBJ1-4
V gene: TRBV15
CDR3 protein: CATSVDRTGPEKLFF

J gene: TRBJ2-1
V gene: TRBV9
CDR3 protein: CASSVGLAGGSFSTEQFF

J gene: TRBJ1-4
V gene: TRBV27
CDR3 protein: CASSLSQGSVNEKLFF

J gene: TRBJ2-5
V gene: TRBV29-1
CDR3 protein: CSVTLGGETQYF

J gene: TRBJ2-1
V gene: TRBV7-7
CDR3 protein: CASSLDTQPYNEQFF

J gene: TRBJ2-3
V gene: TRBV24-1
CDR3 protein: CATSGVGRNTQYF

J gene: TRBJ2-1
V gene: TRBV30
CDR3 protein: CAWSINGGMVQFF

J gene: TRBJ1-4
V gene: TRBV7-9
CDR3 protein: CASSSSGQGNNEKLFF

J gene: TRBJ1-1
V gene: TRBV5-1
CDR3 protein: CASSLDPGITEAFF

J gene: TRBJ1-1
V gene: TRBV20-1
CDR3 protein: CSARDDHTEAFF

J gene: TRBJ2-1
V gene: TRBV6-2/TRBV6-3
CDR3 protein: CASSYRSYNEQFF

J gene: TRBJ2-1
V gene: TRBV29-1
CDR3 protein: CSVKKRLLAAKDNEQFF